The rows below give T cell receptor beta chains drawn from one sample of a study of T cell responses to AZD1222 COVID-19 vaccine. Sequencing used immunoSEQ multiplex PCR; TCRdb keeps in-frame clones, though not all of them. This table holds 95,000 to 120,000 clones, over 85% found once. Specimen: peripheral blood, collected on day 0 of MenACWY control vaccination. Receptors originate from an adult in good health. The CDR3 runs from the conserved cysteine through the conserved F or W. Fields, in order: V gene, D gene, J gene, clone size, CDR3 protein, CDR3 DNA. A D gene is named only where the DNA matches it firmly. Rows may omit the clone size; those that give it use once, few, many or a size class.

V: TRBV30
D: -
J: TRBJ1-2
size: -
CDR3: CAWRWGRGAYGYTF
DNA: TGTGCCTGGAGGTGGGGCAGAGGGGCCTATGGCTACACCTTC

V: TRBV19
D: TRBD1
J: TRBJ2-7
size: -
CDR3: CASSPETGFSSYEQYF
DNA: TGTGCCAGTAGTCCCGAGACAGGGTTTAGCTCCTACGAGCAGTACTTC

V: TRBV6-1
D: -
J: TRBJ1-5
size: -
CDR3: CASSAGAGRSNQPQHF
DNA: TGTGCCAGCAGTGCAGGGGCGGGGCGAAGCAATCAGCCCCAGCATTTT

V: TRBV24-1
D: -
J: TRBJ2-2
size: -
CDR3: CATSSNQASQNTGELFF
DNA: TGTGCCACCAGTTCAAATCAGGCGAGCCAGAACACCGGGGAGCTGTTTTTT

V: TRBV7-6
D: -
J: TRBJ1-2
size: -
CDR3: CASSSNLGGANYGYTF
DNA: TGTGCCAGCAGCTCTAACCTCGGGGGCGCTAACTATGGCTACACCTTC

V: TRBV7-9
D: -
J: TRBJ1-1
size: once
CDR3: CASSPPELYEAFF
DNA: TGTGCCAGCAGCCCCCCGGAGCTATATGAAGCTTTCTTT

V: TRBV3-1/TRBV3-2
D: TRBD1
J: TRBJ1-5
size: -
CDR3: CASPRLRGRNQPQHF
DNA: TGTGCCAGCCCTAGATTAAGGGGGCGCAATCAGCCCCAGCATTTT

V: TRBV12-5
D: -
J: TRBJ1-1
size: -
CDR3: CTSGLMMNTEAFF
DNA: TGTACTAGTGGTTTGATGATGAACACTGAAGCTTTCTTT

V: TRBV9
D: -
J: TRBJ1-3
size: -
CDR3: CASSARYGTNGNTIYF
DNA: TGTGCCAGCAGCGCAAGATACGGGACGAACGGAAACACCATATATTTT

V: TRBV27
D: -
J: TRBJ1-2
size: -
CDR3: CASSLEGFGGYTF
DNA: TGTGCCAGCAGTTTAGAGGGGTTTGGGGGCTACACCTTC

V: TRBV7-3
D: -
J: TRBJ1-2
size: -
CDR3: CASSPGGAGGYTF
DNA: TGTGCCAGCAGCCCCGGGGGGGCGGGTGGCTACACCTTC

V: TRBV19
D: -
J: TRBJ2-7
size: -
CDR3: CASSITGQAAHEQYF
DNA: TGTGCCAGTAGTATTACAGGGCAAGCCGCCCACGAGCAGTACTTC

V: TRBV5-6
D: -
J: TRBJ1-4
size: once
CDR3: CASSTNEKLFF
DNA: TGTGCCAGCAGCACCAATGAAAAACTGTTTTTT

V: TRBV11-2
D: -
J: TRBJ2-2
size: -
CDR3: CASSFGQRGTGELFF
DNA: TGTGCCAGCAGCTTCGGTCAGAGAGGGACCGGGGAGCTGTTTTTT

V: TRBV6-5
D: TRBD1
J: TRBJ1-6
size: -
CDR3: CASRQQGILSPLHF
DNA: TGTGCCAGCAGGCAACAGGGGATACTTTCACCCCTCCACTTT

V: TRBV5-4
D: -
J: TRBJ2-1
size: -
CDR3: CASSLGGDPSYNEQFF
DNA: TGTGCCAGCAGCTTAGGCGGGGACCCCTCCTACAATGAGCAGTTCTTC

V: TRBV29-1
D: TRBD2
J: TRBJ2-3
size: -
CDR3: CSVEEYAGGLNTQYF
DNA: TGCAGCGTTGAGGAATACGCGGGGGGGCTAAATACGCAGTATTTT

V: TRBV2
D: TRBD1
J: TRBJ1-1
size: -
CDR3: CASAGQGITEAFF
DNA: TGTGCCAGCGCGGGACAGGGCATCACTGAAGCTTTCTTT

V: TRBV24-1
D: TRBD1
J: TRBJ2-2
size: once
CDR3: CATSDLDRGRTGELFF
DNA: TGTGCCACCAGTGATTTGGACAGGGGGCGTACCGGGGAGCTGTTTTTT

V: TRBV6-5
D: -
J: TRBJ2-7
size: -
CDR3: CASSYGPYEQYF
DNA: TGTGCCAGCAGTTACGGTCCCTACGAGCAGTACTTC

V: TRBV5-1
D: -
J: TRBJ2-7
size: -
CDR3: CASSSGTSYEQYF
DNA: TGCGCCAGCAGCTCCGGGACCTCCTACGAGCAGTACTTC

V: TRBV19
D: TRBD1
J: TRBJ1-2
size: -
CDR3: CASSLTGTAKGYTF
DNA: TGTGCCAGTAGCCTTACCGGGACAGCGAAAGGCTACACCTTC

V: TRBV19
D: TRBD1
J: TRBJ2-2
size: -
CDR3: CASSPTDRGSGELFF
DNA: TGTGCCAGTAGCCCCACCGACAGGGGGTCCGGGGAGCTGTTTTTT

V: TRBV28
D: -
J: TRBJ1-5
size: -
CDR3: CASSLSRGVLSNQPQHF
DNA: TGTGCCAGCAGCCTTTCCCGAGGGGTGCTGAGCAATCAGCCCCAGCATTTT

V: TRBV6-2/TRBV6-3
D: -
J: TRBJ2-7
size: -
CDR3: CASSYSQGQQYF
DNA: TGTGCCAGCAGTTACTCACAGGGCCAGCAGTACTTC

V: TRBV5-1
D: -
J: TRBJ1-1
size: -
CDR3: CASSLDGMNTEAFF
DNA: TGCGCCAGCAGCTTGGACGGTATGAACACTGAAGCTTTCTTT

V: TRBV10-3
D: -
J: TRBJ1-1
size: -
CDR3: CATQQSNTEAFF
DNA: TGTGCCACGCAACAGAGCAACACTGAAGCTTTCTTT

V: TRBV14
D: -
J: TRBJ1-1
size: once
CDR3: CASSQAGALNTEAFF
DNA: TGTGCCAGCAGCCAAGCTGGGGCGCTGAACACTGAAGCTTTCTTT

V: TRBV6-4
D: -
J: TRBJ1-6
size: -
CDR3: CASSRTVNSPLHF
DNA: TGTGCCAGCAGTAGGACAGTAAATTCACCCCTCCACTTT

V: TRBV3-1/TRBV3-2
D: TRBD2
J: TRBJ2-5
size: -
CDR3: CASSLTSGGETQYF
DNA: TGTGCCAGCAGCCTCACTAGCGGGGGAGAGACCCAGTACTTC

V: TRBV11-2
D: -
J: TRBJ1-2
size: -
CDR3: CASSLKTGIDNYGYTF
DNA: TGTGCCAGCAGCTTAAAAACAGGGATAGACAACTATGGCTACACCTTC

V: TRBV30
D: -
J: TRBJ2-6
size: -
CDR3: CAWSPLGSGANVLTF
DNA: TGTGCCTGGAGCCCACTGGGGTCTGGGGCCAACGTCCTGACTTTC

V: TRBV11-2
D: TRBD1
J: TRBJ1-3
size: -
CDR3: CASSLGQGAGNTIYF
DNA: TGTGCCAGCAGCCTCGGACAGGGTGCGGGAAACACCATATATTTT

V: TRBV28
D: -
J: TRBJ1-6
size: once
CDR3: CASSPSIGPPLHF
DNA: TGTGCCAGCAGCCCTTCTATTGGCCCCCCCCTCCACTTT

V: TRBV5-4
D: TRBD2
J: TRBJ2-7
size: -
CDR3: CASSFGLAGALYEQYF
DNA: TGTGCCAGCAGCTTTGGACTAGCGGGGGCCCTTTACGAGCAGTACTTC

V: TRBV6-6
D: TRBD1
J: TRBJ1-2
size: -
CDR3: CASSPGQGPSYGYTF
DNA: TGTGCCAGCAGCCCGGGACAGGGGCCTTCCTATGGCTACACCTTC

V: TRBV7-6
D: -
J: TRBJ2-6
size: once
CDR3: CASSRYRETGANVLTF
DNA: TGTGCCAGCAGCCGCTACAGGGAAACTGGGGCCAACGTCCTGACTTTC

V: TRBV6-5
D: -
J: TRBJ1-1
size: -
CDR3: CASRRQRTEAFF
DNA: TGTGCCAGCAGACGACAGCGGACTGAAGCTTTCTTT

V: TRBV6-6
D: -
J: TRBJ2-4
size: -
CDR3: CASSYPVDKNIQYF
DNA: TGTGCCAGCAGTTACCCCGTGGACAAAAACATTCAGTACTTC

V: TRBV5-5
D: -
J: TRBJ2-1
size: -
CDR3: CASSLSGSYNEQFF
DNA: TGTGCCAGCAGCTTGAGCGGGTCCTACAATGAGCAGTTCTTC

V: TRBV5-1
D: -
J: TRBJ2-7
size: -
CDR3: CASSPTADSYEQYF
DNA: TGCGCCAGCAGCCCTACCGCCGACTCCTACGAGCAGTACTTC

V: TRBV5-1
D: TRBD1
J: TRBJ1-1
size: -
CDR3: CASSLAGTDRAAFF
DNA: TGCGCCAGCAGCTTAGCCGGGACGGACAGGGCGGCTTTCTTT

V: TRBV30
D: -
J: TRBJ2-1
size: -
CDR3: CAYAHSYNEQFF
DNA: TGTGCCTATGCCCACTCCTACAATGAGCAGTTCTTC

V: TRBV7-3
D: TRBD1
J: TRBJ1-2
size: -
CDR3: CASSPLGTGEGTF
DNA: TGTGCCAGCAGCCCACTGGGGACAGGGGAGGGCACCTTC

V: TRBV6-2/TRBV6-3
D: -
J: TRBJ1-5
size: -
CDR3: CASSHGGNSNQPQHF
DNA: TGTGCCAGCAGCCACGGGGGGAATAGCAATCAGCCCCAGCATTTT

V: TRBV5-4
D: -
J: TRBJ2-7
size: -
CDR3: CASSFIDSYEQYF
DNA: TGTGCCAGCAGCTTCATAGACTCCTACGAGCAGTACTTC

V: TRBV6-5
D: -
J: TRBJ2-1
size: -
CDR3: CASSPDPSSYNEQFF
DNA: TGTGCCAGCAGCCCCGACCCGAGCTCCTACAATGAGCAGTTCTTC

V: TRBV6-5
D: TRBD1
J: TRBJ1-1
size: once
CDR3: CASNVRGQGADEAFF
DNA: TGTGCCAGTAATGTTCGGGGACAGGGGGCTGATGAAGCTTTCTTT

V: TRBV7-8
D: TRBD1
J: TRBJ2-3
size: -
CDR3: CASNEDRVSDTQYF
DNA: TGTGCCAGCAACGAGGACAGGGTATCAGATACGCAGTATTTT

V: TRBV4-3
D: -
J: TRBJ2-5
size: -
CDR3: CASSQARGGWETQYF
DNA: TGCGCCAGCAGCCAAGCCCGGGGTGGATGGGAGACCCAGTACTTC

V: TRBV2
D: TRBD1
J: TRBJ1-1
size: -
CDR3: CASSEKPYRGGTEAFF
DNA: TGTGCCAGCAGTGAAAAACCCTACAGGGGCGGCACTGAAGCTTTCTTT

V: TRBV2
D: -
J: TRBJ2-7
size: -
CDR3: CASSEEIRSYEQYF
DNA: TGTGCCAGCAGTGAAGAGATACGCTCCTACGAGCAGTACTTC